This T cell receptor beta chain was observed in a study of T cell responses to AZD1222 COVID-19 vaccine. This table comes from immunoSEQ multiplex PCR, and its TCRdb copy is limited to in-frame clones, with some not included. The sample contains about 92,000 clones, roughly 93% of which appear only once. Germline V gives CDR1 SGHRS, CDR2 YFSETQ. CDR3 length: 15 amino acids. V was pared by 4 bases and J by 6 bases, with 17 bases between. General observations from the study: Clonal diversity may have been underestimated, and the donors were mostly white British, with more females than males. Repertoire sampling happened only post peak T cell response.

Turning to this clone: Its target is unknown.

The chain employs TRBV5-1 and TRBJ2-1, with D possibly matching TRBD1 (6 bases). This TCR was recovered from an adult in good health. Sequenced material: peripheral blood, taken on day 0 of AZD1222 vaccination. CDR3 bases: TGCGCCAGCAGCCTACTCCCGGACAGCCGCAATGAGCAGTTCTTC. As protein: CASSLLPDSRNEQFF.